Below are 19 T cell receptor beta chains sequenced from a single sample in a study of blood T cell repertoires in COVID-19. Assay used: immunoSEQ multiplex PCR; TCRdb lists only in-frame clones, some missing. The data hold some 200,000 clones, with over 80% observed a single time. The sample comprised PBMCs or T cells enriched from blood (not recorded which). The source of these receptors is a man younger than 35 with acute COVID-19.

The DNA of the CDR3 is TGTGCCAGCAGCAAACGACTAGCGGGAGGCGACAATGAGCAGTTCTTC. It yields the protein CASSKRLAGGDNEQFF. The rearrangement links TRBV11-1 to TRBJ2-1, with 13 positions matching TRBD2. The CDR3 is 16 residues long. Germline trimming cut 5 bases from V and 5 bases from J; bases unmatched to any gene: 6. Per the germline V gene, CDR1 is SGHAT and CDR2 is FQDESV (reference sequence).

The chain combines TRBV18 with TRBJ2-3; TRBD2 aligns across 8 bases. The trim removed 2 bases at V and 2 bases at J, leaving 12 bases unmatched. The CDR3 covers 18 residues. Germline V gene sequence: CDR1 KGHSH, CDR2 LQKENI. The CDR3 sequence: CASSPRTRGRTPTDTQYF. Here the CDR3 DNA reads TGTGCCAGCTCACCAAGAACCCGCGGGAGGACTCCCACAGATACGCAGTATTTT.

V is TRBV28 and J is TRBJ1-1; weak D call: TRBD1 (5 bases). Trimming stripped 5 bases from V and 1 base from J, with 11 bases between. The CDR3 totals 14 residues. CDR1 MDHEN and CDR2 SYDVKM come from the germline V gene. The CDR3: CASSLPGGNTEAFF. The CDR3 DNA sequence: TGTGCCAGCAGTCTTCCGGGGGGGAACACTGAAGCTTTCTTT.

The rearrangement uses TRBV19 and TRBJ1-4; D remains unclear. The germline V gene has CDR1 LNHDA and CDR2 SQIVND (reference sequence). Trimming cost V 5 bases and J 0 bases, with 10 bases left between them. This CDR3 comprises 15 residues. The CDR3 loop reads CASSPDSTTNEKLFF. CDR3 nucleotide sequence: TGTGCCAGTAGTCCGGACTCTACAACTAATGAAAAACTGTTTTTT.

In its sample, this clone was seen a few times. The chain carries TRBV10-3 and TRBJ1-1, with 8 positions matching TRBD1. From germline, CDR1 is ENHRY and CDR2 SYGVKD. J was trimmed by 0 bases and V by 6 bases; bases with no gene match: 3. The CDR3 loop spans 14 amino acids. The CDR3 loop is CAIRETGVNTEAFF. The CDR3 region has the DNA TGTGCCATCAGGGAGACAGGGGTGAACACTGAAGCTTTCTTT.

V and J are TRBV5-1 and TRBJ2-1; 9 positions match TRBD2. Per germline, CDR1 SGHRS and CDR2 YFSETQ. The CDR3 covers 16 residues. The trim removed 3 bases at V and 7 bases at J, leaving 11 bases unmatched. The DNA for the CDR3 is TGCGCCAGCAGCTCCGCGGTGGTAGCGGGAGATAATGAGCAGTTCTTC. Translating it yields CASSSAVVAGDNEQFF.

The chain employs TRBV4-1 and TRBJ1-1, with no clear D. The CDR3 runs 15 residues. Germline V gene data show CDR1 as MGHRA and CDR2 as YSYEKL. V lost 1 base to trimming and J lost 2 bases, with 11 bases between them. In DNA, the CDR3 is TGCGCCAGCAGCCAAGTGCCGGAGAGAAACACTGAAGCTTTCTTT. It specifies CASSQVPERNTEAFF.

The CDR3 loop reads CASSLGPTEYGYTF. CDR3 nucleotide sequence: TGTGCCAGCAGCTTGGGTCCGACAGAGTATGGCTACACCTTC. The V and J genes are TRBV5-6 and TRBJ1-2; perhaps TRBD1 as D (5 bases). The V gene lost 0 bases and the J gene lost 5 bases, with 11 bases spanning the gap. Germline V gives CDR1 SGHDT, CDR2 YYEEEE. This CDR3 contains 14 residues.

The CDR3: CASSALGRVRDTYNSPLHF. The CDR3 DNA follows: TGTGCCAGCAGCGCGTTGGGGCGGGTCAGGGACACCTATAATTCACCCCTCCACTTT. This chain joins TRBV21-1 and TRBJ1-6; the tabulated D call, TRBD1, remains unverified against the DNA. TRBV21-1 is labeled a pseudogene. CDR3 length equals 19 residues.

This chain uses TRBV30 with TRBJ1-1; D gene unclear. This CDR3 has 13 amino acids. Per germline, CDR1 GTSNPN and CDR2 SVGIG (reference sequence). Trimming left V 2 bases short and J 5 bases short, with 12 bases between. CDR3 sequence: CAWSPKPGTEAFF. CDR3 bases: TGTGCCTGGAGTCCCAAACCCGGGACTGAAGCTTTCTTT.

The V and J genes are TRBV2 and TRBJ2-3, with 12 positions matching TRBD2. The V and J ends lost 3 bases and 5 bases, in that order; junction bases with no gene match: 3. Germline lookup yields CDR1 SNHLY and CDR2 FYNNEI. The CDR3 sequence is 15 residues long. The CDR3 DNA sequence: TGTGCCAGCAGTGAGCTAGCGGGAGGGGGAGATACGCAGTATTTT. It codes for CASSELAGGGDTQYF.

The rearrangement joins TRBV9 to TRBJ2-7; the D gene is possibly TRBD1 (5 bases). CDR1 SGDLS and CDR2 YYNGEE come from the germline V gene. The CDR3 spans 15 residues. The V end lost 0 bases, the J end lost 1 base, and 11 bases lay between the germline ends. The DNA of the CDR3 is TGTGCCAGCAGCGTAGCAGCAGGGAATTCCTACGAGCAGTACTTC. This encodes CASSVAAGNSYEQYF.

This clone has just one count. One base away lies a much larger clone, so this may be a sequencing read error. The sample contains more than one DNA sequence encoding this CDR3. The chain joins TRBV3-1 (or the pseudogene TRBV3-2) to TRBJ2-5; 12 nucleotides match TRBD2. The ends lost 0 bases at V and 5 bases at J; junction bases unmatched: 1. The CDR3 extends over 15 amino acids. The germline gives CDR1 LGHDT, CDR2 YNNKEL (reference sequence). The CDR3 sequence: CASSQDTSGRETQYF. Written as DNA, the CDR3 is TGTGCCAGCAGCCAAGATACTAGCGGGAGGGAGACCCAGTACTTC.

The chain links TRBV5-1 to TRBJ2-3, with TRBD2 identical over 9 bases. In germline, CDR1 is SGHRS, CDR2 YFSETQ. J lost 5 bases, V lost 4 bases, and 2 bases had no gene match. The CDR3 contains 13 residues. Here the CDR3 reads CASSGGRGDTQYF. The CDR3 DNA follows: TGCGCCAGCAGCGGCGGGAGGGGAGATACGCAGTATTTT.

The chain couples TRBV30 to TRBJ1-2; TRBD1 matches at 9 bases. CDR3 size: 13 residues. From germline, CDR1 is GTSNPN and CDR2 SVGIG (reference sequence). After removal of 7 bases from V and 8 bases from J, the junction contained 11 bases not matched to a gene. The CDR3 DNA reads as TGTGCCTTTATCCCACAGGGGGCTTTCGGCTACACCTTC. Its translation: CAFIPQGAFGYTF.

This clone was seen just once. V gene TRBV24-1 combines with J gene TRBJ2-2, with 7 bases that match TRBD2. After removal of 4 bases from V and 5 bases from J, the junction contained 3 bases not matched to a gene. The CDR3 loop spans 14 amino acids. Germline lookup yields CDR1 KGHDR and CDR2 SFDVKD. As DNA, the CDR3 is TGTGCCACCAGTGAAGGGGAGGGTACCGGGGAGCTGTTTTTT. As protein: CATSEGEGTGELFF.

The V call is TRBV6-5, the J call TRBJ1-6, with D unresolved. Trimming left V 0 bases short and J 17 bases short, with 17 bases between. This CDR3 spans 14 amino acids. In germline, CDR1 is MNHEY, CDR2 SVGAGI. The CDR3 nucleotides are TGTGCCAGCAGTTACTCCTCCTCCTCAGGAACTTTCCACTTT. It translates to CASSYSSSSGTFHF.

The rearrangement links TRBV18 to TRBJ2-3; 7 bases fit TRBD2. The CDR3 runs to 16 residues. The V gene end was trimmed by 5 bases and the J gene end by 1 base; junction bases not matched to a gene: 9. Per the germline V gene, CDR1 is KGHSH and CDR2 is LQKENI. In DNA, the CDR3 is TGTGCCAGCTCAGAGATATTTGCGGGGGGCACAGATACGCAGTATTTT. Protein sequence: CASSEIFAGGTDTQYF.

V usage is TRBV7-2 and J usage is TRBJ2-2; D uncertain. Per germline, CDR1 SGHTA and CDR2 FQGNSA. The CDR3 consists of 15 residues. Trimming cost V 7 bases and J 6 bases, with 18 bases left between them. The CDR3 loop is CASTPPFAVSGELFF. CDR3 nucleotides: TGTGCCAGCACCCCGCCGTTTGCGGTCTCCGGGGAGCTGTTTTTT.